The 21 T cell receptor beta chains given below trace back to one sample, sequenced in a study of cytomegalovirus exposure and HLA in healthy donors. The data were produced by immunoSEQ multiplex PCR, yet TCRdb's version contains in-frame clones alone and is incomplete. Of some 310,000 clones in the sample, over 75% are singletons; the top ten hold around 0.91%. The material sequenced was PBMCs. The source is a young man in good health and CMV-seronegative.

The table lists this clone with a few counts. V usage is TRBV7-2 and J usage is TRBJ2-7; D is possibly TRBD1 (6 bases). The CDR3 is 15 amino acids. Trimming removed 5 bases from V and 2 bases from J, with 16 bases in between. Germline CDR1 and CDR2: SGHTA and FQGNSA. The CDR3 coding sequence is TGTGCCAGCAGCCTATCCCGACAGGAGCCCTACGAGCAGTACTTC. Translation gives CASSLSRQEPYEQYF.

The CDR3 loop reads CASSPGTGDHLSQPQHF. The CDR3 nucleotides are TGCGCCAGCAGCCCCGGGACAGGAGACCACCTGAGTCAGCCCCAGCATTTT. The chain recombines TRBV10-2 with TRBJ1-5; 8 bases match TRBD1. Germline CDR1 WSHSY, CDR2 SAAADI. The CDR3 consists of 17 residues. The V gene end was trimmed by 6 bases and the J gene end by 6 bases; junction bases not matched to a gene: 16.

The chain is built from TRBV7-9 and TRBJ2-1; D is undetermined. V shed 0 bases and J shed 6 bases, with 18 bases lying between them. Germline CDR1 SEHNR, CDR2 FQNEAQ (reference sequence). CDR3 length equals 17 residues. The DNA for the CDR3 is TGTGCCAGCAGCTTAGCATGGGCCTACACCAGTCTCAATGAGCAGTTCTTC. It specifies CASSLAWAYTSLNEQFF. The full variable domain, with the rest looked up from reference TRBV7-9 and TRBJ2-1, is DTGVSQNPRHKITKRGQNVTFRCDPISEHNRLYWYRQTLGQGPEFLTYFQNEAQLEKSRLLSDRFSAERPKGSFSTLEIQRTEQGDSAMYLCASSLAWAYTSLNEQFFGPGTRLTVL.

The CDR3 nucleotides read TGTGCCAGCAGTTACTCTAGGGGGCTGAGGACTGAAGCTTTCTTT. Translated: CASSYSRGLRTEAFF. V usage is TRBV6-5 and J usage is TRBJ1-1; 7 bases align to TRBD1. Germline V gene lookup returns CDR1 MNHEY and CDR2 SVGAGI. The V and J ends lost 0 bases and 5 bases, in that order; junction bases with no gene match: 6. This CDR3 is built from 15 residues.

J is TRBJ1-3 and V is TRBV5-6, with D possibly TRBD1 on 5 matching bases. The CDR3 is made up of 18 amino acids. V lost 1 base and J 2 bases, leaving 19 bases between the germline ends. CDR1 and CDR2 from the germline V gene are SGHDT and YYEEEE. CDR3 loop: CASSLLGIGAPPGNTIYF. The CDR3 DNA sequence: TGTGCCAGCAGCTTGCTCGGTATTGGGGCACCGCCTGGAAACACCATATATTTT.

The rearrangement uses TRBV19 and TRBJ2-3, with 7 bases matching TRBD2. The CDR3 length is 15 residues. J was trimmed by 2 bases and V by 5 bases; bases with no gene match: 7. Looked up from germline, CDR1 is LNHDA and CDR2 is SQIVND (reference sequence). In DNA, the CDR3 is TGTGCCAGTAGTCCGGGGGGACCCCCCACAGATACGCAGTATTTT. The encoded protein is CASSPGGPPTDTQYF.

J is TRBJ1-3 and V is TRBV10-3; TRBD1 aligns across 8 bases. Germline CDR1 is ENHRY and CDR2 is SYGVKD. CDR3 size: 14 residues. After removal of 3 bases from V and 8 bases from J, the junction contained 6 bases not matched to a gene. CDR3 nucleotide sequence: TGTGCCATCAGTGACACAGGGGGGGAGGACACCATATATTTT. Translation: CAISDTGGEDTIYF.

This chain joins TRBV5-6 and TRBJ2-3; unclear D gene. The germline V gene has CDR1 SGHDT and CDR2 YYEEEE. Trimming stripped 0 bases from V and 2 bases from J, with 4 bases between. This CDR3 has 13 residues. CDR3 sequence: CASSLGDTDTQYF. The CDR3 region has the DNA TGTGCCAGCAGCTTGGGAGACACAGATACGCAGTATTTT.

CDR3 in amino acids: CASSHEDYEQYF. The CDR3, as DNA: TGTGCCAGCAGTCACGAGGACTACGAGCAGTACTTC. The genes are TRBV28 and TRBJ2-7; D gene unclear. This CDR3 spans 12 amino acids. V was pared by 5 bases and J by 3 bases, with 8 bases between. The germline V gene encodes CDR1 MDHEN and CDR2 SYDVKM. The full variable domain, completed using reference TRBV28 and TRBJ2-7, is DVKVTQSSRYLVKRTGEKVFLECVQDMDHENMFWYRQDPGLGLRLIYFSYDVKMKEKGDIPEGYSVSREKKERFSLILESASTNQTSMYLCASSHEDYEQYFGPGTRLTVT.

The DNA for the CDR3 is TGTGCCAGTAGTGGGACAGGGTTGTCTGAAGCTTTCTTT. As protein: CASSGTGLSEAFF. This chain links TRBV19 with TRBJ1-1, with TRBD1 identical over 9 bases. CDR1 LNHDA and CDR2 SQIVND come from the germline V gene (reference sequence). V lost 5 bases and J lost 6; bases outside the gene matches: 4. The CDR3 covers 13 residues.

This clone occurred a few times. The V call is TRBV19, the J call TRBJ1-1, with TRBD1 identical over 8 bases. The CDR3 consists of 15 residues. Trimming at V came to 4 bases and at J to 4 bases, leaving 8 bases not matched to a gene. From germline, CDR1 is LNHDA and CDR2 SQIVND (reference sequence). DNA of the CDR3: TGTGCCAGTAGTACTTGGACCGGGACAGGCACTGAAGCTTTCTTT. Amino acids: CASSTWTGTGTEAFF.

This chain joins TRBV5-6 and TRBJ1-2; D is unresolved. The CDR3 has 16 amino acids. Trimming stripped 1 base from V and 5 bases from J, with 18 bases between. Germline V lookup: CDR1 SGHDT, CDR2 YYEEEE. The CDR3 is CASSLLTVGVQYGYTF. CDR3 nucleotide sequence: TGTGCCAGCAGCTTGTTGACTGTCGGGGTCCAGTATGGCTACACCTTC.

The chain has TRBV7-2 and TRBJ1-2; 7 nucleotides match TRBD1. Per the germline V gene, CDR1 is SGHTA and CDR2 is FQGNSA. This CDR3 is 14 amino acids long. V shed 5 bases and J 2 bases; nucleotides not matched to a gene: 5. CDR3: CASSTDRTNYGYTF. For the CDR3, the DNA is TGTGCCAGCAGCACGGACAGGACAAACTATGGCTACACCTTC. The full variable domain, its missing parts supplied by reference TRBV7-2 and TRBJ1-2, is GAGVSQSPSNKVTEKGKDVELRCDPISGHTALYWYRQSLGQGLEFLIYFQGNSAPDKSGLPSDRFSAERTGGSVSTLTIQRTQQEDSAVYLCASSTDRTNYGYTFGSGTRLTVV.

The chain couples TRBV7-9 to TRBJ1-4; tentatively, D is TRBD1 (5 bases). The CDR3 sequence is 15 residues long. Trimming cost V 1 base and J 7 bases, with 13 bases left between them. CDR1 and CDR2 (germline): SEHNR, FQNEAQ (reference sequence). For the CDR3, the DNA is TGTGCCAGCAGCTTAGGTGGGGCGCGAGCTGAAAAACTGTTTTTT. Encoded protein: CASSLGGARAEKLFF.

The CDR3 reads CASRGMGQGTETQYF. As DNA, the CDR3 is TGTGCCAGTAGGGGGATGGGACAGGGTACCGAGACCCAGTACTTC. The J gene is TRBJ2-5, the V gene TRBV19, with TRBD1 matching 9 bases. This CDR3 contains 15 residues. J gave up 5 bases and V 6 bases, and 10 bases lay outside the gene matches. Germline V CDR1 and CDR2: LNHDA, SQIVND (reference sequence).

The J gene is TRBJ1-4, the V gene TRBV7-6; 8 bases are shared with TRBD1. J lost 8 bases, V lost 5 bases, and 7 bases had no gene match. This CDR3 has 14 residues. Germline-derived CDR1 and CDR2 are SGHVS and FNYEAQ. The CDR3 DNA reads TGTGCCAGCAGCCAACAGGGGGGCGAGGAAAAACTGTTTTTT. As protein: CASSQQGGEEKLFF.

The chain employs TRBV7-9 and TRBJ1-1; a possible D gene is TRBD1 (5 bases). Germline V gene lookup returns CDR1 SEHNR and CDR2 FQNEAQ (reference sequence). V gave up 6 bases and J gave up 0 bases, with 17 bases separating them. CDR3 length: 16 amino acids. The CDR3 protein is CASSPLGTTLNTEAFF. In DNA form, the CDR3 reads TGTGCCAGCAGTCCACTGGGGACTACACTGAACACTGAAGCTTTCTTT.

This clone is a singleton in its sample. The chain links TRBV27 to TRBJ1-1; a weak D match, TRBD1 (6 bases). This CDR3 spans 14 amino acids. Trimming took off 2 bases at V and 6 bases at J, with 13 bases between the two ends. CDR1 and CDR2 (germline): MNHEY, SMNVEV (reference sequence). The CDR3 loop reads CASSLRAGVPEAFF. CDR3 bases: TGTGCCAGCAGTTTACGGGCAGGGGTGCCTGAAGCTTTCTTT.

CDR3 in amino acids: CASSQDRGSSLSPQHF. In DNA, the CDR3 is TGTGCCAGCAGCCAAGATCGAGGTAGTTCGCTATCGCCCCAGCATTTT. This sequence joins TRBV4-2 and TRBJ1-5; D is unclear. The germline CDR1 and CDR2 sequences are LGHNA and YNFKEQ. The CDR3 runs to 16 residues. Trimming stripped 0 bases from V and 9 bases from J, with 18 bases between.

This clone is classed as medium-sized (0.01 to 0.1%). V usage is TRBV4-2 and J usage is TRBJ1-6; the D is unclear. The CDR3 consists of 15 residues. CDR1 is LGHNA and CDR2 is YNFKEQ in the germline V gene. With 1 base removed from V and 9 bases from J, the gap between germline ends came to 13 bases. The CDR3 DNA reads as TGTGCCAGCAGCCAAGGTTTCGACATGACTTCACCCCTCCACTTT. Encoded protein: CASSQGFDMTSPLHF.

J is TRBJ2-5 and V is TRBV30, with D unclear. Germline loops: CDR1 GTSNPN, CDR2 SVGIG (reference sequence). The CDR3 loop spans 8 amino acids. V gave up 8 bases and J gave up 4 bases, with 2 bases separating them. The CDR3 is CALETQYF. The CDR3 region has the DNA TGTGCCCTAGAGACCCAGTACTTC.